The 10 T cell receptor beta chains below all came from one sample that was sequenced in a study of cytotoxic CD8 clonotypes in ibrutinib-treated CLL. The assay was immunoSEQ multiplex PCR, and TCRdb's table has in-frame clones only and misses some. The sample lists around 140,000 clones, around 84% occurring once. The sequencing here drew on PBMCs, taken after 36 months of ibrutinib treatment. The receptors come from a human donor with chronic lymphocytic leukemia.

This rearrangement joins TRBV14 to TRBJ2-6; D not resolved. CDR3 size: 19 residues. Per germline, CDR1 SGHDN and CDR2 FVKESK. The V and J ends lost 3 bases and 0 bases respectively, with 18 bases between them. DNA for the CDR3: TGTGCCAGCAGCCAGGGTCCCAGACACTATTTCTCTGGGGCCAACGTCCTGACTTTC. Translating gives CASSQGPRHYFSGANVLTF.

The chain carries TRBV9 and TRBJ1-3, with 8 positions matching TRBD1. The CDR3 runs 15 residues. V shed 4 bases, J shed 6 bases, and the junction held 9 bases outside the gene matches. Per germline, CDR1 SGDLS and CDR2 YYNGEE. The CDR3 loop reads CASSPGPGQANTIYF. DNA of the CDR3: TGTGCCAGCAGCCCCGGCCCGGGACAGGCAAACACCATATATTTT.

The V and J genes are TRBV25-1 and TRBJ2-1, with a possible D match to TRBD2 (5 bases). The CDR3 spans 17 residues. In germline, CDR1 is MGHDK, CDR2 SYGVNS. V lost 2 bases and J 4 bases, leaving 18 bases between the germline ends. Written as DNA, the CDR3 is TGTGCCAGCAGTGAAGCTTACGGGTCTGGCGGGTACAATGAGCAGTTCTTC. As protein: CASSEAYGSGGYNEQFF.

CDR3 DNA sequence: TGTGCCAGCAGCAAACCTGGACAGGGGAATGAGCAGTTCTTC. As protein: CASSKPGQGNEQFF. The genes are TRBV5-4 and TRBJ2-1, with 9 nucleotides matching TRBD1. This CDR3 region has 14 residues. CDR1 is SGHNT and CDR2 is YYREEE in the germline V gene (reference sequence). Unmatched junction bases numbered 6, after V lost 4 bases and J lost 7 bases.

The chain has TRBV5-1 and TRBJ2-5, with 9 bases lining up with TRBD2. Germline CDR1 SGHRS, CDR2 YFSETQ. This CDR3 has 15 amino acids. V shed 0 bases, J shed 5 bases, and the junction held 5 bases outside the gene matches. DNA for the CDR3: TGCGCCAGCAGCTTGGCTAGCGGGATGGGGGAGACCCAGTACTTC. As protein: CASSLASGMGETQYF.

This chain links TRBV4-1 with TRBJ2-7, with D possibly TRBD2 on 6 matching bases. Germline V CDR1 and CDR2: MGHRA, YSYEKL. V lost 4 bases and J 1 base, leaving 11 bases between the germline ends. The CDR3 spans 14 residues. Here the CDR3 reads CASSLGGSSYEQYF. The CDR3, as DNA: TGCGCCAGCAGCCTGGGGGGATCGTCCTACGAGCAGTACTTC.

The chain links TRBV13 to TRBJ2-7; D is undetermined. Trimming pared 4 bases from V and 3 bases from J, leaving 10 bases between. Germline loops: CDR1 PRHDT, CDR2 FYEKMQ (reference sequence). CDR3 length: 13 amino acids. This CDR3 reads CASSSGASYEQYF. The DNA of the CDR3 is TGTGCCAGCAGCTCAGGAGCTAGCTACGAGCAGTACTTC.

CDR3 sequence: CASLARTGGYTF. The CDR3, as DNA: TGTGCCAGCCTGGCAAGGACCGGTGGCTACACCTTC. V is TRBV28 and J is TRBJ1-2; D is uncertain. Deletions cut 8 bases from V and 7 bases from J, with 14 bases between. Per the germline V gene, CDR1 is MDHEN and CDR2 is SYDVKM. The CDR3 spans 12 residues.

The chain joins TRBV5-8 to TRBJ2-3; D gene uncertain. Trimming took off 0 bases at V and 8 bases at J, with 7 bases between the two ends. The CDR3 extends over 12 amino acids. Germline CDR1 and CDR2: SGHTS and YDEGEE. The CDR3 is CASSLGQGTQYF. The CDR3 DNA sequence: TGTGCCAGCAGCTTGGGGCAAGGTACGCAGTATTTT.

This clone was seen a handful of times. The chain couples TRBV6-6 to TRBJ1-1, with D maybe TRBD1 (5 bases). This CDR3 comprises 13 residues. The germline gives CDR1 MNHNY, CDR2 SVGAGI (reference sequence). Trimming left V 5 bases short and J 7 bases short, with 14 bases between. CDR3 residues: CASSAQRGVEAFF. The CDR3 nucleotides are TGTGCCAGCAGTGCCCAACGGGGGGTTGAAGCTTTCTTT.